The 10 T cell receptor beta chains below were found in one sample sequenced in a study of blood T cells in healthy people across ages. A second 7 to 11 cycle PCR used barcoded and J-beta primers. Each CDR3 protein is one row after TCRdb ran MiXCR on the 5' RACE reads. The sample contains hundreds of thousands of distinct CDR3 sequences, around 43% of which appear only once. Sequenced input: blood. These receptors were obtained from a man older than 75 in good health.

The genes are TRBV28 and TRBJ2-5; TRBD2 aligns across 10 bases. CDR1 MDHEN and CDR2 SYDVKM come from the germline V gene. The CDR3 extends over 17 amino acids. After removal of 7 bases from V and 1 base from J, the junction contained 12 bases not matched to a gene. CDR3: CASNFWLAGDFQETQYF. Written as DNA, the CDR3 is TGTGCCAGCAATTTTTGGCTAGCGGGAGATTTCCAAGAGACCCAGTACTTC.

The chain is built from TRBV5-5 and TRBJ2-7, with TRBD1 matching over 7 bases. Germline values: CDR1 SGHKS, CDR2 YYEKEE (reference sequence). Trimming took 3 bases from V and 7 from J; bases not matched to a gene: 19. CDR3 length: 17 amino acids. The CDR3 reads CASSYGTTGLILPEQYF. CDR3 bases: TGTGCCAGCAGCTATGGGACGACAGGGTTGATCTTACCTGAGCAGTACTTC.

To note about this clonotype: A much bigger clone sits one base away, suggesting this may be a read error. This chain connects TRBV21-1 to TRBJ2-5; TRBD2 was called by the table and not checked on the DNA. TRBV21-1 is classified as a pseudogene. The CDR3 is made up of 19 amino acids. The CDR3 protein is CASSKATSGDPKYQETRYF. As DNA, the CDR3 is TGTGCCAGCAGCAAAGCTACTAGCGGGGATCCCAAGTACCAAGAGACCCGGTACTTC.

The chain is built from TRBV6-2 or TRBV6-3 and TRBJ2-1, with D perhaps matching TRBD2 (6 bases). The better agreement between TRBJ2-7 and the DNA end casts doubt on the J call. The V gene's germline CDR1 is MNHEY and CDR2 SVGEGT. The CDR3 totals 15 residues. The CDR3 here is CASSRDSVSYNEQYF. Written as DNA, the CDR3 is TGTGCCAGCAGCCGGGACTCGGTCAGCTACAATGAGCAGTACTTC.

Only a few counts were recorded for this clonotype. V usage is TRBV4-2 and J usage is TRBJ2-1, with 11 bases aligning to TRBD2. Germline V gene lookup returns CDR1 LGHNA and CDR2 YNFKEQ. The CDR3 spans 16 residues. V shed 4 bases, J shed 2 bases, and the junction held 4 bases outside the gene matches. CDR3 loop: CASSRETSGAYNEQFF. In DNA form, the CDR3 reads TGTGCCAGCAGCCGGGAGACTAGCGGGGCCTACAATGAGCAGTTCTTC.

This chain uses TRBV27 with TRBJ1-2; D not resolved. The ends were cut back, 0 bases at V and 9 bases at J, with 17 bases in the middle. The V gene's germline CDR1 is MNHEY and CDR2 SMNVEV (reference sequence). The CDR3 loop spans 15 amino acids. The CDR3 DNA reads TGTGCCAGCAGTTTATCTCGGGAGGTGGGTTATAGCTACACCTTC. Translation: CASSLSREVGYSYTF.

This clonotype was seen a handful of times. This chain joins TRBV7-2 and TRBJ2-5, with D possibly being TRBD2 (5 bases). The ends were cut back, 3 bases at V and 0 bases at J, with 8 bases in the middle. This CDR3 is 14 amino acids long. Per germline, CDR1 SGHTA and CDR2 FQGNSA. CDR3 residues: CASSLWEYQETQYF. The CDR3 nucleotides are TGTGCCAGCAGCTTGTGGGAGTACCAAGAGACCCAGTACTTC.

About this clonotype: A much larger clone differs by one base, so this may be a read error. This sequence joins TRBV7-3 and TRBJ2-5; D may be TRBD1 (5 bases). The J call is in doubt because the DNA end fits TRBJ2-1 better. Germline CDR1 and CDR2: SGHTA and FQGTGA. The length of the CDR3 is 13 residues. CDR3 region: CASSLDRQETQFF. In nucleotides, the CDR3 is TGTGCCAGCAGCTTAGACAGACAAGAGACCCAGTTCTTC.

Comments on this clonotype: At one end the junction does not follow the germline gene, possibly because of a read error. The CDR3 bases are TGTGCCAGCAATGAAGTCGACAATGAGCAGTTCTTC. Amino acids: CASNEVDNEQFF. The rearrangement uses TRBV6-1 and TRBJ2-1; D not certain. Germline lookup yields CDR1 MNHNS and CDR2 SASEGT. CDR3 size: 12 residues.

CDR3 protein: CASKPTVNTEAFF. In DNA, the CDR3 is TGTGCCAGCAAACCGACAGTGAACACTGAAGCTTTCTTT. This chain uses TRBV25-1 with TRBJ1-1; D may be TRBD1 (5 bases). V lost 7 bases, J lost 0 bases, and 9 bases lay in between. The CDR3 totals 13 residues. Germline-derived CDR1 and CDR2 are MGHDK and SYGVNS.